This T cell receptor beta chain is from a study of T-cell reconstitution after alpha-beta-depleted transplantation in children. Preparation of the TCRbeta library used unique molecular identifiers. TCRdb ran MiXCR on the PCR reads and lists one entry per CDR3 protein. The sample has about 580,000 distinct CDR3 sequences, around 23% seen once. This CDR3 is built from 12 residues. From germline, CDR1 is SQVTM and CDR2 ANQGSEA. Trimming at V came to 4 bases and at J to 3 bases, leaving 2 bases not matched to a gene. This receptor was identified in a boy under three years old who had a stem cell transplant for acute myeloid leukemia, so the T cells may come from the graft donor. J is TRBJ2-5 and V is TRBV29-1; TRBD1 matches at 7 bases. The source was PBMCs, mostly from graft donor cells, collected 360 days after TCRalphabeta/CD19-depleted stem cell transplant. CDR3 in DNA: TGCAGCGTTGTCACAGGGGAAGAGACCCAGTACTTC. Residues: CSVVTGEETQYF.